The rows below give T cell receptor beta chains drawn from one sample of a study of cytomegalovirus exposure and HLA in healthy donors. Using immunoSEQ multiplex PCR, the repertoire was profiled, and TCRdb retains in-frame clones only, with some absent. The sample has about 53,000 clones, and its top ten clones hold roughly an eighth. Sequences were obtained from PBMCs. These TCRs come from a man between 18 and 35 years old in good health and CMV-seropositive. Both conserved end residues are trimmed from each CDR3. The order of the fields is V gene, J gene, CDR3 length, CDR3 protein.

TRBV30,TRBJ1-4,12,AWRPGGVEGKLF
TRBV6-5,TRBJ2-3,12,ASSYQRLADTQY
TRBV4-1,TRBJ1-5,12,ASSHLSSNQPQH
TRBV5-1,TRBJ2-7,13,ASTRTGTGSYEQY
TRBV4-1,TRBJ2-1,11,ASRGSGTNEQF
TRBV14,TRBJ2-5,10,ASSPIIETQY
TRBV11-3,TRBJ2-7,13,ASTPDGAGYYEQY
TRBV4-2,TRBJ2-3,12,ASSSDTNTDTQY
TRBV27,TRBJ1-5,11,ASGREVGQPQH
TRBV6-5,TRBJ2-2,12,ASSSVGGAGELF
TRBV6-1,TRBJ2-1,12,ASTAGAGYNEQF
TRBV11-2,TRBJ2-2,15,ASSLYKDSLITGELF
TRBV7-3,TRBJ1-1,13,ASSLQTGGMVEAF
TRBV6-1,TRBJ1-2,11,ASSRAGNYGYT
TRBV6-1,TRBJ2-1,10,ATGLAGSLKF
TRBV6-5,TRBJ1-3,14,ASSSYTGDSGNTIY
TRBV5-1,TRBJ2-3,12,ASRAGGAGDTQY
TRBV11-2,TRBJ2-7,14,ASSTVTGFGIYEQY
TRBV2,TRBJ2-5,16,ASSDSGLAGGTQETQY
TRBV10-3,TRBJ2-1,11,AISVPAANEQF
TRBV28,TRBJ2-5,12,ACSPWTGEETQY
TRBV6-6,TRBJ2-3,11,ASRGQATDTQY
TRBV5-1,TRBJ2-6,17,ASSLGSGQVDSGANVLT
TRBV11-3,TRBJ2-1,15,ASSLVSGRAGYNEQF
TRBV2,TRBJ1-4,15,ASSGNLEVVGVEKLF
TRBV30,TRBJ2-3,9,AWSLPDTQY
TRBV10-3,TRBJ1-5,11,ATQGYSNQPQH
TRBV25-1,TRBJ2-7,16,ASSETYITTEAEDEQY
TRBV19,TRBJ2-5,11,ASSKQVFETQY
TRBV10-3,TRBJ2-2,9,AISDTGELF
TRBV27,-,12,ASGRSPPLYEQY
TRBV30,TRBJ2-1,14,AWSGGGGAHYNEQF
TRBV7-6,TRBJ2-5,14,ASSPTGLATRGEQY
TRBV30,TRBJ2-5,13,AWNSGRALQETQY
TRBV27,TRBJ1-2,11,ASSHRGRDGYT
TRBV7-8,TRBJ2-7,11,ASGLAGSYEQY
TRBV5-6,TRBJ2-3,13,ASSLVQASTDTQY
TRBV4-2,TRBJ2-1,14,ASSQGTSGSPNEQF
TRBV5-4,TRBJ1-6,13,ASSFFRQGVSPLH
TRBV5-5,TRBJ2-2,11,ASSSTRVGELF
TRBV7-3,TRBJ1-1,10,ASSIPGTEAF
TRBV11-2,TRBJ1-1,9,ASSFSRWAF
TRBV9,TRBJ1-3,16,ASSVGGYGVRTGNTIY
TRBV5-4,TRBJ1-2,13,ASSLGNDGLYGYT
TRBV5-1,TRBJ2-7,16,ASSPPGTTDLLNYEQY
TRBV27,TRBJ2-7,14,ASRVAGDLSSYEQY
TRBV7-9,TRBJ1-2,11,ASSPGTRHGYT
TRBV7-9,TRBJ2-1,14,ASSLFSGTSVGEQF
TRBV15,TRBJ2-5,13,ATSGGLAGQETQY
TRBV28,TRBJ1-1,14,ASSAAKATMNTEAF
TRBV19,TRBJ2-5,13,ASSVHRGSQETQY
TRBV4-2,TRBJ2-5,15,ASSQGGVAGYQETQY
TRBV5-1,TRBJ2-6,11,ASTGNGANVLT
TRBV10-2,TRBJ2-7,12,ATSPGTGGYEQY
TRBV30,TRBJ2-5,13,AWSVAPLRKETQY
TRBV25-1,TRBJ2-1,15,ASSESPGEASYNEQF
TRBV5-1,TRBJ2-4,14,ASSSLSGGDKNIQY
TRBV9,TRBJ2-1,14,ASSSNTGFSYNEQF